Listed here are 26 T cell receptor beta chains from one sample, sequenced in a study of identical twins. TCRdb ran MiXCR on the 5' RACE reads and lists one entry per CDR3 protein. The sample holds roughly 500,000 distinct CDR3 sequences, 20% to 25% seen once. The data also belong to a second study, concerning T cells expressing NK-cell markers.

Sequenced sample: CD4+ T cells sorted from blood. The receptors come from a woman under 30 in good health.

The V gene is TRBV3-1, the J gene TRBJ2-7; perhaps D is TRBD1 or TRBD2 (5 bases each). The CDR3 length is 13 residues. Germline CDR1 and CDR2: LGHDT and YNNKEL (reference sequence). V was shortened by 0 bases and J by 5 bases, with 8 bases between the two germline ends. The CDR3 coding sequence is TGTGCCAGCAGCCAAGATGGGGGAAACGAGCAGTACTTC. Amino acid sequence: CASSQDGGNEQYF.

The chain combines TRBV6-5 with TRBJ1-4, with D unclear. Germline V gives CDR1 MNHEY, CDR2 SVGAGI. The CDR3 length is 16 residues. V shed 3 bases and J shed 5 bases, with 16 bases lying between them. CDR3 sequence (DNA): TGTGCCAGCAGTTATACCCTTAGGGTAGCGAATGAAAAACTGTTTTTT. Translated, it gives CASSYTLRVANEKLFF.

V and J are TRBV19 and TRBJ2-1; 7 bases map to TRBD2. Germline V gene lookup returns CDR1 LNHDA and CDR2 SQIVND (reference sequence). The V gene end was trimmed by 5 bases and the J gene end by 7 bases; junction bases not matched to a gene: 5. CDR3 length: 13 amino acids. The CDR3 spells CASSSTSENEQFF. The CDR3 bases are TGTGCCAGTAGTTCCACTAGCGAAAATGAGCAGTTCTTC.

The gene calls are TRBV10-3 and TRBJ1-6; D gene uncertain. CDR1 is ENHRY and CDR2 is SYGVKD in the germline V gene. The CDR3 sequence is 12 residues long. V shed 8 bases and J shed 7 bases, with 9 bases lying between them. CDR3 bases: TGTGCCATCCGAGACGGAAATTCACCCCTCCACTTT. It specifies CAIRDGNSPLHF.

This clonotype was seen once. CDR3 amino acids: CASRDRDPGELFF. CDR3 bases: TGTGCCAGCAGGGACAGGGATCCCGGGGAGCTGTTTTTT. The chain links TRBV6-1 to TRBJ2-2, with 8 bases aligning to TRBD1. The trim removed 6 bases at V and 6 bases at J, leaving 3 bases unmatched. The CDR3 is made up of 13 amino acids. The germline V gene encodes CDR1 MNHNS and CDR2 SASEGT.

The table lists this clonotype with a few counts. The chain carries TRBV18 and TRBJ2-5; 8 bases fit TRBD1. CDR1 and CDR2 from the germline V gene are KGHSH and LQKENI. Trimming at V came to 3 bases and at J to 6 bases, leaving 6 bases not matched to a gene. This CDR3 is 14 amino acids long. CDR3 DNA: TGTGCCAGCTCACCCGACAGGGGTGGGAAGACCCAGTACTTC. It codes for CASSPDRGGKTQYF.

The V and J genes are TRBV4-3 and TRBJ2-7; D remains ambiguous. The germline V gene encodes CDR1 LGHNA and CDR2 YSLEER. The CDR3 extends over 15 amino acids. Trimming removed 4 bases at V and 3 bases at J, with 16 bases between. The CDR3 is CASSLGAIGHYEQYF. In DNA form, the CDR3 reads TGCGCCAGCAGCCTCGGCGCGATAGGGCACTACGAGCAGTACTTC.

V is TRBV9 and J is TRBJ1-3; D gene uncertain. The V and J ends lost 5 bases and 0 bases respectively, with 12 bases between them. Per germline, CDR1 SGDLS and CDR2 YYNGEE. This CDR3 contains 15 residues. The CDR3 reads CASSSQEASGNTIYF. The DNA of the CDR3 is TGTGCCAGCAGTTCCCAAGAAGCCTCTGGAAACACCATATATTTT.

This clonotype has just a few counts. The J gene is TRBJ1-6, the V gene TRBV5-1; a weak D match, TRBD1 (6 bases). Germline V lookup: CDR1 SGHRS, CDR2 YFSETQ. The CDR3 sequence is 16 residues long. V was clipped by 7 bases and J by 9 bases, with 23 bases between them. The chain's CDR3 is CASRTRGGGDGSPLHF. The CDR3 nucleotides read TGCGCCAGCCGTACCCGAGGCGGGGGCGATGGTTCACCCCTCCACTTT.

V gene TRBV24-1 combines with J gene TRBJ2-7, with D hard to call. Germline CDR1 KGHDR, CDR2 SFDVKD. CDR3 size: 13 residues. Deletions cut 9 bases from V and 2 bases from J, with 13 bases between. The CDR3 DNA follows: TGTGCCACCCACGCCGCTCCCACCTACGAGCAGTACTTC. This encodes CATHAAPTYEQYF.

The rearrangement uses TRBV6-1 and TRBJ1-5, with a weak D call TRBD1 (5 bases). The germline CDR1 and CDR2 sequences are MNHNS and SASEGT. Trimming left V 1 base short and J 1 base short, with 14 bases between. This CDR3 contains 17 residues. The DNA of the CDR3 is TGTGCCAGCAGTGAAGAAAGGAGGGGATTGAGCAATCAGCCCCAGCATTTT. It codes for CASSEERRGLSNQPQHF.

This clonotype turned up a few times. The V and J genes are TRBV7-9 and TRBJ2-7, with 7 bases fitting TRBD1. The V gene end was trimmed by 5 bases and the J gene end by 3 bases; junction bases not matched to a gene: 7. This CDR3 contains 14 residues. The germline V gene has CDR1 SEHNR and CDR2 FQNEAQ (reference sequence). This CDR3 is CASSVRQGVYEQYF. The CDR3, as DNA: TGTGCCAGCAGCGTACGACAGGGAGTCTACGAGCAGTACTTC.

This clonotype was seen at least ten times. The genes are TRBV20-1 and TRBJ1-5; the D gene is possibly TRBD1 (6 bases). Germline V gene sequence: CDR1 DFQATT, CDR2 SNEGSKA (reference sequence). The ends were cut back, 3 bases at V and 4 bases at J, with 10 bases in the middle. CDR3 size: 13 residues. The CDR3 DNA follows: TGCAGTGCTAGGAGGCAGGGGAATCAGCCCCAGCATTTT. Its translation: CSARRQGNQPQHF.

This clonotype was seen more than once but under ten times. The genes are TRBV29-1 and TRBJ2-5; the match to TRBD2 covers 8 bases. The germline V gene encodes CDR1 SQVTM and CDR2 ANQGSEA. Losses at the gene ends were 3 bases for V and 5 bases for J; bases not matched to a gene: 8. The CDR3 spans 14 residues. CDR3 bases: TGCAGCGTTGATAGGAGCGGGAGCGTCGAGACCCAGTACTTC. It specifies CSVDRSGSVETQYF.

This sequence joins TRBV7-2 and TRBJ1-2; D unresolved. Germline CDR1 is SGHTA and CDR2 is FQGNSA. V was pared by 0 bases and J by 3 bases, with 11 bases between. This CDR3 has 15 residues. CDR3 protein: CASSLARVQDYGYTF. DNA of the CDR3: TGTGCCAGCAGCTTAGCACGGGTTCAGGACTATGGCTACACCTTC.

The chain has TRBV20-1 and TRBJ2-6; 7 nucleotides agree with TRBD1. V shed 5 bases and J 1 base; nucleotides not matched to a gene: 8. This CDR3 comprises 16 residues. The germline gives CDR1 DFQATT, CDR2 SNEGSKA (reference sequence). CDR3 residues: CSASDRRISGANVLTF. CDR3 sequence (DNA): TGCAGTGCTTCGGACAGGAGGATTTCTGGGGCCAACGTCCTGACTTTC.

The V and J genes are TRBV9 and TRBJ2-1, with D hard to call. Germline-derived CDR1 and CDR2 are SGDLS and YYNGEE. CDR3 size: 13 residues. V gave up 2 bases and J gave up 6 bases, with 9 bases separating them. The CDR3: CASSVGQLNEQFF. CDR3 in DNA: TGTGCCAGCAGCGTTGGGCAGCTCAATGAGCAGTTCTTC.

This clonotype was detected a few times. The rearrangement links TRBV29-1 to TRBJ1-3, with D perhaps TRBD1 (5 bases). V was trimmed by 7 bases and J by 0 bases, leaving 13 bases between them. There are 14 residues in the CDR3. Germline CDR1 SQVTM, CDR2 ANQGSEA. This CDR3 reads CSGRDGSSGNTIYF. CDR3 bases: TGCAGCGGTCGGGACGGATCCTCTGGAAACACCATATATTTT.

The chain uses TRBV10-1 and TRBJ2-6; either TRBD1 or TRBD2 may fit D (5 bases each). V lost 2 bases, J lost 2 bases, and 13 bases lay in between. The CDR3 is made up of 17 amino acids. CDR1 WNHNN and CDR2 SYGVQD come from the germline V gene (reference sequence). Here the CDR3 reads CASSEGSQGAGANVLTF. CDR3 DNA: TGCGCCAGCAGTGAGGGGTCTCAGGGAGCTGGGGCCAACGTCCTGACTTTC.

The chain uses TRBV4-3 and TRBJ2-1; 7 bases are a match to TRBD1. CDR3 length: 14 residues. Trimming removed 3 bases from V and 9 bases from J; junction bases left unmatched: 8. Germline V gene data show CDR1 as LGHNA and CDR2 as YSLEER. The CDR3 region is CASSHVTGVPEQFF. For the CDR3, the DNA is TGCGCCAGCAGCCACGTTACAGGGGTTCCTGAGCAGTTCTTC.

This clonotype showed up just a few times. The genes are TRBV12-3 or TRBV12-4 and TRBJ1-1; maybe TRBD1 (6 bases). This CDR3 contains 14 residues. V was cut by 8 bases and J by 5 bases, with 18 bases left in between. CDR3 bases: TGTGCCAGCGTCCTATCGGGGGCAGGTACTGAAGCTTTCTTT. Translating it yields CASVLSGAGTEAFF.

This clonotype appeared a few times. The rearrangement uses TRBV7-6 and TRBJ2-7, with TRBD1 as a possible D gene (5 bases). The length of the CDR3 is 14 residues. Germline CDR1 SGHVS, CDR2 FNYEAQ. Trimming pared 3 bases from V and 1 base from J, leaving 10 bases between. The CDR3 reads CASSFPDKSYEQYF. The CDR3 nucleotides read TGTGCCAGCAGCTTCCCGGACAAATCCTACGAGCAGTACTTC.

This clonotype was picked up a small number of times. J is TRBJ1-2 and V is TRBV6-1, with D perhaps matching TRBD1 (5 bases). The V end was cut by 5 bases, the J end by 3 bases, with 10 bases between. Germline-derived CDR1 and CDR2 are MNHNS and SASEGT. The CDR3 is 13 amino acids. CDR3 region: CASSPDSYYGYTF. CDR3 bases: TGTGCCAGCAGTCCCGACAGCTACTATGGCTACACCTTC.

This clonotype was counted only a few times. The chain employs TRBV29-1 and TRBJ1-2; D is possibly TRBD1 (6 bases). The CDR3 has 15 amino acids. Germline CDR1 reads SQVTM; CDR2 reads ANQGSEA. V dropped 3 bases and J dropped 2 bases, with 16 bases sitting between them. This CDR3 is CSVDDGRGGNYGYTF. The CDR3 nucleotides are TGCAGCGTTGACGACGGCAGGGGAGGGAACTATGGCTACACCTTC.

The chain combines TRBV7-2 with TRBJ1-2, with D unclear. V gave up 5 bases and J gave up 1 base, with 14 bases separating them. Germline values: CDR1 SGHTA, CDR2 FQGNSA. CDR3 length: 15 residues. The CDR3 sequence: CASSLISGGNYGYTF. CDR3 coding DNA: TGTGCCAGCAGCCTCATAAGTGGCGGTAACTATGGCTACACCTTC.

The chain has TRBV5-6 and TRBJ2-1; a weak D match, TRBD2 (6 bases). Germline loops: CDR1 SGHDT, CDR2 YYEEEE. The CDR3 runs 15 residues. V shed 2 bases and J shed 6 bases, with 15 bases lying between them. CDR3: CASSFLGLQANEQFF. Here the CDR3 DNA reads TGTGCCAGCAGCTTCTTGGGACTTCAGGCCAATGAGCAGTTCTTC. Using reference TRBV5-6 and TRBJ2-1 for the parts outside the CDR3, the full variable domain is DAGVTQSPTHLIKTRGQQVTLRCSPKSGHDTVSWYQQALGQGPQFIFQYYEEEERQRGNFPDRFSGHQFPNYSSELNVNALLLGDSALYLCASSFLGLQANEQFFGPGTRLTVL.